This TCR beta chain is drawn from a study of T cells in Graves' hyperthyroidism and ophthalmopathy. Study-wide points: Model-based prediction identified ophthalmopathy a median roughly six months prior to its onset.

Amplified regions were TCR beta CDR3 sequences from RNA transcripts. During a first-round RT-PCR of the TCR CDR3, the HTBI primer set was used. In TCRdb, the multiplex PCR reads were re-called with MiXCR into one record per CDR3 protein. In the table there are 330,000 or so distinct CDR3 sequences, roughly 19% of which are singletons. CDR3 length: 18 amino acids. J lost 3 bases, V lost 5 bases, and 18 bases had no gene match. Germline CDR1 is MDHEN and CDR2 is SYDVKM. This clonotype occurred many times. The antigen is unknown. What was sequenced was blood. The rearrangement uses TRBV28 and TRBJ2-7, with 8 bases identical to TRBD1. This TCR was sampled from a man aged 50 to 60 with Graves' ophthalmopathy. For the CDR3, the DNA is TGTGCCAGCAGTCGTGTCTCTCGGTGGGGACAGGATGACTACGAGCAGTACTTC. Amino acids: CASSRVSRWGQDDYEQYF. Based on the CDR3 plus reference TRBV28 and TRBJ2-7, the full variable domain is DVKVTQSSRYLVKRTGEKVFLECVQDMDHENMFWYRQDPGLGLRLIYFSYDVKMKEKGDIPEGYSVSREKKERFSLILESASTNQTSMYLCASSRVSRWGQDDYEQYFGPGTRLTVT.